The entry that follows covers one T cell receptor beta chain sequence. This entry is derived from a study of PD-1 blockade in classical Hodgkin lymphoma. V gave up 1 base and J gave up 4 bases; unmatched junction bases: 5. Per germline, CDR1 SGHRS and CDR2 YFSETQ. This CDR3 comprises 15 residues. TCRdb's table, derived via immunoSEQ multiplex PCR, lists solely in-frame clones and lacks some. The sample holds just under 45,000 clones, 60% to 70% seen once. Specified time point: cycle 4 day 1 (C4D1), after less than 7 weeks of nivolumab. All patients experienced relapse after autologous stem cell transplantation, and brentuximab vedotin exposure was variable.

Specimen: peripheral blood mononuclear cells (PBMCs), collected before the fourth cycle of nivolumab. The chain links TRBV5-1 to TRBJ2-7; 10 bases line up with TRBD2. The origin of this receptor is a human donor with classical Hodgkin lymphoma. CDR3 in DNA: TGCGCCAGCAGCTTGCGGAGCGGGGGGGCTTACGAGCAGTACTTC. Its protein product is CASSLRSGGAYEQYF.